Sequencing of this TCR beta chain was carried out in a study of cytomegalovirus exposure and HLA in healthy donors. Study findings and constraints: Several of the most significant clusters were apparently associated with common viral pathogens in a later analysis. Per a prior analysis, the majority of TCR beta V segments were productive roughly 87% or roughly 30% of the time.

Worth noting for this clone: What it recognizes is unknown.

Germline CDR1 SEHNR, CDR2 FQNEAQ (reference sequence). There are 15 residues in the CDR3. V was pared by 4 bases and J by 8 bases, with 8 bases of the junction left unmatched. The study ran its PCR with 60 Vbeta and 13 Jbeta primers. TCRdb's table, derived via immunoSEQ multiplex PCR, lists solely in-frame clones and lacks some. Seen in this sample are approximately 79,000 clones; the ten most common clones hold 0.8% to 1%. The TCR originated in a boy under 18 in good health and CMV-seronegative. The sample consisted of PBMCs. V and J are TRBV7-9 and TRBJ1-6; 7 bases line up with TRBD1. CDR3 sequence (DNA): TGTGCCAGCAGCTCACAGGGGACTGTTGATTCACCCCTCCACTTT. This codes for CASSSQGTVDSPLHF.